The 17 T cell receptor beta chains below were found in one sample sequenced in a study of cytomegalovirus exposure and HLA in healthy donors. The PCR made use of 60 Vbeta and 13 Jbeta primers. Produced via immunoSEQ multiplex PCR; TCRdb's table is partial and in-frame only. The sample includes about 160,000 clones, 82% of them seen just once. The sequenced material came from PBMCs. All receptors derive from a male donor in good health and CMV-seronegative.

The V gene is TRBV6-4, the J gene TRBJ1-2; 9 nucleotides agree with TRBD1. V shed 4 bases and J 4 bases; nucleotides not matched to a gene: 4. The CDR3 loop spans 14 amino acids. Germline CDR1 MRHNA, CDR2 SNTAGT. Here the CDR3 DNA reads TGTGCCAGCAGTGGAGGGACAGGGCCCTATGGCTACACCTTC. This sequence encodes CASSGGTGPYGYTF.

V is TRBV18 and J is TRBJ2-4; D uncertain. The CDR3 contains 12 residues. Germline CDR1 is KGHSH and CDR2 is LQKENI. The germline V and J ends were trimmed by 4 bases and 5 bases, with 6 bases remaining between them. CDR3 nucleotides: TGTGCCAGCTCACTGCCAGAAAACATTCAGTACTTC. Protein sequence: CASSLPENIQYF.

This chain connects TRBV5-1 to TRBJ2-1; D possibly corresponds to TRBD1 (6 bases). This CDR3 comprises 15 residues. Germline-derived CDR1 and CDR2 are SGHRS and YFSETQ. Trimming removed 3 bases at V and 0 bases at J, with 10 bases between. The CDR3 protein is CASSSGQSSYNEQFF. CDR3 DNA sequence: TGCGCCAGCAGCTCAGGACAGAGCTCCTACAATGAGCAGTTCTTC.

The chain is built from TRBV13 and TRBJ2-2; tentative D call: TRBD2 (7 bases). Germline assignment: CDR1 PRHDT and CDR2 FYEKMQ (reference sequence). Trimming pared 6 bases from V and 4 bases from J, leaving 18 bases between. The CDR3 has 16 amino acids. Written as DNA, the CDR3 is TGTGCCAGCAGTAGGGGGAGGGGTGATTTCACCGGGGAGCTGTTTTTT. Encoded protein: CASSRGRGDFTGELFF.

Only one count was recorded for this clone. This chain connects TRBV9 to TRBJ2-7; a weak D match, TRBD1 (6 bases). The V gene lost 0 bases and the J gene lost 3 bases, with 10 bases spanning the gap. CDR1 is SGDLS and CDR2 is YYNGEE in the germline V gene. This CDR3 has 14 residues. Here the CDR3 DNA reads TGTGCCAGCAGCGTAGGAGGGGGTGGCTACGAGCAGTACTTC. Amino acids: CASSVGGGGYEQYF.

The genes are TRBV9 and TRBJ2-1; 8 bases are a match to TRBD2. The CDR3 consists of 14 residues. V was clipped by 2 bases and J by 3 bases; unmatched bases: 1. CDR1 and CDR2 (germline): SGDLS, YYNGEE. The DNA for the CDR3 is TGTGCCAGCAGCGTTAGCGGGGTCTACAATGAGCAGTTCTTC. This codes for CASSVSGVYNEQFF.

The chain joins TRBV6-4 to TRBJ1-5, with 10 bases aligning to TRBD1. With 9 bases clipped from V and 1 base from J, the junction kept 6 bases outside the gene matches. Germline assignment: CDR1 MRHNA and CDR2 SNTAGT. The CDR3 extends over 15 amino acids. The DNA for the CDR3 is TGTGCCAGTAGACAGGGGGCGGGAAGCAATCAGCCCCAGCATTTT. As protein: CASRQGAGSNQPQHF.

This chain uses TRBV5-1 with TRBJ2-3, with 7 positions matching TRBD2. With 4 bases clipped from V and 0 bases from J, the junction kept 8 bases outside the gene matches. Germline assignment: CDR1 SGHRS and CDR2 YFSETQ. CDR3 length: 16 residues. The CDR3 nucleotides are TGCGCCAGCAGCCCCTTTGGGGGAGGGAGCACAGATACGCAGTATTTT. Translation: CASSPFGGGSTDTQYF.

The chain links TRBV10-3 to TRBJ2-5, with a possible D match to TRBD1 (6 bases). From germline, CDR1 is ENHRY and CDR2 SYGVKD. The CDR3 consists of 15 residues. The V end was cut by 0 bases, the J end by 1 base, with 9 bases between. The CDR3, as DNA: TGTGCCATCAGTGAGTCGCAGGGGACCCAAGAGACCCAGTACTTC. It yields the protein CAISESQGTQETQYF.

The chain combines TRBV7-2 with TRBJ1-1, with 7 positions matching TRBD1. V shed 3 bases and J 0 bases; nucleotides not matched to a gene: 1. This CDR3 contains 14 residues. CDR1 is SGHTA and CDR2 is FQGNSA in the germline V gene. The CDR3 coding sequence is TGTGCCAGCAGCTTGGGACAGATGAACACTGAAGCTTTCTTT. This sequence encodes CASSLGQMNTEAFF.

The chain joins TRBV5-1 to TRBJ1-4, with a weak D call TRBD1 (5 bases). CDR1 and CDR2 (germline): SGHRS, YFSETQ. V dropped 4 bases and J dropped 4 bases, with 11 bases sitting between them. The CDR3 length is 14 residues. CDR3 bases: TGCGCCAGCAGCATGGGACGGGATAATGAAAAACTGTTTTTT. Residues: CASSMGRDNEKLFF.

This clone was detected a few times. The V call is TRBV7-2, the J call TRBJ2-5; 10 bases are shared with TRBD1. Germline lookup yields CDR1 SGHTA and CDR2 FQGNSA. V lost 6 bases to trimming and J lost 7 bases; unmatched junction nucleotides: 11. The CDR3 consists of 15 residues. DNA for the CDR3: TGTGCCAGCAGTCTCTCGACAGGGGGCGACGGGACCCAGTACTTC. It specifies CASSLSTGGDGTQYF.

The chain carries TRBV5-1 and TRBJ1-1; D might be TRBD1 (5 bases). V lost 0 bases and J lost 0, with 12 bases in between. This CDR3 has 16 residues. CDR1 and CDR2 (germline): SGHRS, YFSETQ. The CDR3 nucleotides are TGCGCCAGCAGCTTGGAGGGGTCTACAGTGAACACTGAAGCTTTCTTT. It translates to CASSLEGSTVNTEAFF. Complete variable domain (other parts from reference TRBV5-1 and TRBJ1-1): KAGVTQTPRYLIKTRGQQVTLSCSPISGHRSVSWYQQTPGQGLQFLFEYFSETQRNKGNFPGRFSGRQFSNSRSEMNVSTLELGDSALYLCASSLEGSTVNTEAFFGQGTRLTVV.

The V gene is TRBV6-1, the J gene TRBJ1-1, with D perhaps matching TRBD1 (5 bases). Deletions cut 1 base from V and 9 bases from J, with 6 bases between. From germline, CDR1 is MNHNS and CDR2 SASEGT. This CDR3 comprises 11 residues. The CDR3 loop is CASSEDRKAFF. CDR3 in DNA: TGTGCCAGCAGTGAAGACAGGAAAGCTTTCTTT.

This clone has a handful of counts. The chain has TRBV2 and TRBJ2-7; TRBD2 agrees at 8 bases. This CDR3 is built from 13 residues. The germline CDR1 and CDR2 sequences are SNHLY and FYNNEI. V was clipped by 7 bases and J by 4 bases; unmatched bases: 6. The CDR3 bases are TGTGCCAGCACCGCGGGGGGCAGGTACGAGCAGTACTTC. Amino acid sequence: CASTAGGRYEQYF.

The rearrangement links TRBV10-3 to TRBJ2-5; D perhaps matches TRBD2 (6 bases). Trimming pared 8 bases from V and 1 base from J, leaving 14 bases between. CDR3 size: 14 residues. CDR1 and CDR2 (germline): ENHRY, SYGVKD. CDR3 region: CAIGKSGPQETQYF. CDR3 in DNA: TGTGCCATCGGTAAAAGCGGGCCCCAAGAGACCCAGTACTTC.

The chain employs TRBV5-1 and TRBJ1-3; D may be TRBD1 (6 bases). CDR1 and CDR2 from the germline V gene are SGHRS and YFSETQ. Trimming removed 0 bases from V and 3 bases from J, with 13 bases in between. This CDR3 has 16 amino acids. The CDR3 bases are TGCGCCAGCAGCTTGGAAGGCACAGGGTATGGAAACACCATATATTTT. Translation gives CASSLEGTGYGNTIYF.